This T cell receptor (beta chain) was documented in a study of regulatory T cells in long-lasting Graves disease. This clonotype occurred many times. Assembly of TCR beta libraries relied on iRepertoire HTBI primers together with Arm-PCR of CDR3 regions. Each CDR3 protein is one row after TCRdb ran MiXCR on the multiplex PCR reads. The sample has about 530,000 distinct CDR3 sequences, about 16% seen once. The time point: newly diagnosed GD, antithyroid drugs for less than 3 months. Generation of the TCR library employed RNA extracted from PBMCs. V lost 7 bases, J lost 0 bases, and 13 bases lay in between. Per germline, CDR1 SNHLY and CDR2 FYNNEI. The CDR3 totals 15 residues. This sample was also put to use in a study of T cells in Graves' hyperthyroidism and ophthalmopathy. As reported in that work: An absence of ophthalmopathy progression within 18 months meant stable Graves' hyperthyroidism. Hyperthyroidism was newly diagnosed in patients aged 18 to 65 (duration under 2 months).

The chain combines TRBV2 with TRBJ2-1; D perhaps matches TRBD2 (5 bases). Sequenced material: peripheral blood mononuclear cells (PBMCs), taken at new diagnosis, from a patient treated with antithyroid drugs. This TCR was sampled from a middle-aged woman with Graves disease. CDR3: CASNKDLPSYNEQFF. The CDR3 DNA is TGTGCCAGCAATAAGGACTTACCCTCCTACAATGAGCAGTTCTTC.